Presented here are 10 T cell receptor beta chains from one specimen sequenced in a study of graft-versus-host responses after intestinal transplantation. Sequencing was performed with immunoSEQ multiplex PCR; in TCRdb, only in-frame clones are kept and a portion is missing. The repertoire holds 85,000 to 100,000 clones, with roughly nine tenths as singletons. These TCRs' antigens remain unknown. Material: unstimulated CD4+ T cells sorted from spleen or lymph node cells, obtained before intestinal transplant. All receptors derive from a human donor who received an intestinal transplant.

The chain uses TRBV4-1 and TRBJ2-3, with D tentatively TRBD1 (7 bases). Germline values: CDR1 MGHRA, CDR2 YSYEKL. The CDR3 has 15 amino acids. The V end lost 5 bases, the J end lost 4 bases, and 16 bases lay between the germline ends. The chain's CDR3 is CASSTRQGGADTQYF. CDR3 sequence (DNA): TGCGCCAGCAGCACCCGTCAGGGGGGAGCAGATACGCAGTATTTT.

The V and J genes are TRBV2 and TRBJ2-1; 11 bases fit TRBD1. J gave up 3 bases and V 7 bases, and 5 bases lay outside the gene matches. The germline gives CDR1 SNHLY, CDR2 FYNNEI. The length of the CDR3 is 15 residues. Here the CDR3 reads CASTVGQGGYNEQFF. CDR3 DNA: TGTGCCAGCACCGTGGGACAGGGGGGCTACAATGAGCAGTTCTTC. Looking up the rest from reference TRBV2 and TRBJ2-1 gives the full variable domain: EPEVTQTPSHQVTQMGQEVILRCVPISNHLYFYWYRQILGQKVEFLVSFYNNEISEKSEIFDDQFSVERPDGSNFTLKIRSTKLEDSAMYFCASTVGQGGYNEQFFGPGTRLTVL.

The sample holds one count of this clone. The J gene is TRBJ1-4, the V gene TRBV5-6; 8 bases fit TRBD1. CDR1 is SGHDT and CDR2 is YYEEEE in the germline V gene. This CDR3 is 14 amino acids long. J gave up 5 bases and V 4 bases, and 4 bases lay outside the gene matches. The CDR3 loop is CASSPGGRNEKLFF. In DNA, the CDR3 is TGTGCCAGCAGCCCAGGGGGCCGAAATGAAAAACTGTTTTTT.

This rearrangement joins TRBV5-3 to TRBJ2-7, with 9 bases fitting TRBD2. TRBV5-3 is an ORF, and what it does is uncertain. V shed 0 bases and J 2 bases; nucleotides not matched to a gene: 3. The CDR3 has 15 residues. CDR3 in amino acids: CARSLGLAGPYEQYF. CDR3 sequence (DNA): TGTGCCAGAAGCTTGGGGCTAGCGGGGCCCTACGAGCAGTACTTC.

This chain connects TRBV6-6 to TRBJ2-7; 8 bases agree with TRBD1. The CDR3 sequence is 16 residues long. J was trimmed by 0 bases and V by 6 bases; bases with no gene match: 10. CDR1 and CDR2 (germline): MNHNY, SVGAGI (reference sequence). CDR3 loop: CASSRSRDRNSYEQYF. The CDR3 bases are TGTGCCAGCAGCCGATCGAGGGACAGGAACTCCTACGAGCAGTACTTC.

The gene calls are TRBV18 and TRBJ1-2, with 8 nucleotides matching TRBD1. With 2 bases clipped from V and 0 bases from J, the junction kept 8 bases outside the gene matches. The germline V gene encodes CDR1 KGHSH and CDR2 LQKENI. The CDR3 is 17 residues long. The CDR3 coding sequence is TGTGCCAGCTCACCAACCAGTGGGGACAGGACTAACTATGGCTACACCTTC. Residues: CASSPTSGDRTNYGYTF.

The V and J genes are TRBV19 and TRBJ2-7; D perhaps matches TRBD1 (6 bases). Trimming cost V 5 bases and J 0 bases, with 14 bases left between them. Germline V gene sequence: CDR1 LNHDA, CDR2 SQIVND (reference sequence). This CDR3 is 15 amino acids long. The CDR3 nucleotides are TGTGCCAGTAGTGTTGACAGGTGGAGCTCCTACGAGCAGTACTTC. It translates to CASSVDRWSSYEQYF.

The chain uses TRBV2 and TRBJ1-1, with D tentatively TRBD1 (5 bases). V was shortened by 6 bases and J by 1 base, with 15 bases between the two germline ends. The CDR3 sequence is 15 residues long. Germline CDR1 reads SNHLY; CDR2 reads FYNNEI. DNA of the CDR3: TGTGCCAGCAGCCGAGGCGGGACTGGGAACACTGAAGCTTTCTTT. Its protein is CASSRGGTGNTEAFF. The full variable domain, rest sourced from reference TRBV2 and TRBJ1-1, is EPEVTQTPSHQVTQMGQEVILRCVPISNHLYFYWYRQILGQKVEFLVSFYNNEISEKSEIFDDQFSVERPDGSNFTLKIRSTKLEDSAMYFCASSRGGTGNTEAFFGQGTRLTVV.

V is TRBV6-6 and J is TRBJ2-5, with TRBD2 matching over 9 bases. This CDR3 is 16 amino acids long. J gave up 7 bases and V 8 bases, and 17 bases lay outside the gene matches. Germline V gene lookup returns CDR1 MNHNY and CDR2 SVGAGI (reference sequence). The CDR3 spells CASGGAWTSATRTQYF. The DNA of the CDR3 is TGTGCCAGCGGTGGGGCCTGGACTAGCGCAACGAGGACCCAGTACTTC.

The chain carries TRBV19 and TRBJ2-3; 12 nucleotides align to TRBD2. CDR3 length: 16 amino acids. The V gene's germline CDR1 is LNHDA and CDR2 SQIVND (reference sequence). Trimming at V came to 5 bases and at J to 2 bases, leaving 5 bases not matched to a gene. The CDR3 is CASSVLAGGLTDTQYF. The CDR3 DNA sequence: TGTGCCAGTAGTGTACTAGCGGGGGGCCTCACAGATACGCAGTATTTT.